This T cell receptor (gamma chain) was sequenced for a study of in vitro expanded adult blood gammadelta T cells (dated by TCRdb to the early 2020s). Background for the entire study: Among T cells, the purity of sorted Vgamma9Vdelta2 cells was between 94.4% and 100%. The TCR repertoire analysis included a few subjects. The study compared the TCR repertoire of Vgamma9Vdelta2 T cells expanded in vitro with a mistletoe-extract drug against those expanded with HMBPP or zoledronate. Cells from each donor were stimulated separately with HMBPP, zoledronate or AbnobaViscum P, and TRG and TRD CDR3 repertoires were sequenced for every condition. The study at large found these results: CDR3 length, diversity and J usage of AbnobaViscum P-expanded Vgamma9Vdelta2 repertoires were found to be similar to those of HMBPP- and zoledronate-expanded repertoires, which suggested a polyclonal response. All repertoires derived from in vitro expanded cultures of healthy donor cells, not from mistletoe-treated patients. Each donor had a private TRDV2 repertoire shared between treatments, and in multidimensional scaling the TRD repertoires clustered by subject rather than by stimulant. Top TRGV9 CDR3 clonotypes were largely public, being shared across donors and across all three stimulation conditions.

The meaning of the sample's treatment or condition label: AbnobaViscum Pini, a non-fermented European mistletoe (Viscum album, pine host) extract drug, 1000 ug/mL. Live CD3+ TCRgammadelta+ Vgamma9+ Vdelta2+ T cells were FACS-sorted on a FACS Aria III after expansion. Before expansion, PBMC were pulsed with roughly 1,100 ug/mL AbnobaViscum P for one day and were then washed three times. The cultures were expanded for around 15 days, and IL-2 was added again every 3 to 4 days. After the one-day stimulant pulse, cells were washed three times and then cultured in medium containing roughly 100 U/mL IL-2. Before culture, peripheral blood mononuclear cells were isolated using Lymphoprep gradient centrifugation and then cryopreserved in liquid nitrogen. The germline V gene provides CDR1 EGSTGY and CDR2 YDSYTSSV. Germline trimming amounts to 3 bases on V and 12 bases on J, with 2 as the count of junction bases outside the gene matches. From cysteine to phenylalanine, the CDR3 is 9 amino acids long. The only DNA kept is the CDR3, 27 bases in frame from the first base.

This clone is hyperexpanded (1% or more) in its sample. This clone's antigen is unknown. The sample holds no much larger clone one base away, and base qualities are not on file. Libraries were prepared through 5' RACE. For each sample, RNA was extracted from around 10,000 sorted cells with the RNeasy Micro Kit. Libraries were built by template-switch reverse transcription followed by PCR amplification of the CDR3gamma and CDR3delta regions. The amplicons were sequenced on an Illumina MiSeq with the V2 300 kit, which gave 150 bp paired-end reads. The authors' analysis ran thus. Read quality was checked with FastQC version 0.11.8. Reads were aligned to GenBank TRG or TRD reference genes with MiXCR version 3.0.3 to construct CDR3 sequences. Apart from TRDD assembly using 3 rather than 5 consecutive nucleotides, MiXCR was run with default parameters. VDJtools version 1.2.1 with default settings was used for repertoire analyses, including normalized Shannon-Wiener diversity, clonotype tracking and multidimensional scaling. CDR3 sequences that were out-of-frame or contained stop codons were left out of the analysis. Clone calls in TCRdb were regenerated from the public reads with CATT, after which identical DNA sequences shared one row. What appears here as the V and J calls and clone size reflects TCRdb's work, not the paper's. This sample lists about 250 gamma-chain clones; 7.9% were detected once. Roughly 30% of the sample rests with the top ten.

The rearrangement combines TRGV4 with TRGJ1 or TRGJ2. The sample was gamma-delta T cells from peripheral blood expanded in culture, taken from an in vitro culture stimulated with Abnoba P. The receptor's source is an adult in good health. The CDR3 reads CATWDRKLF. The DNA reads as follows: TGTGCCACCTGGGATCGGAAACTCTTT.